The 4 T cell receptor beta chains presented below share a single source sample, sequenced in a study of blood T cell repertoires in COVID-19. The data were produced by immunoSEQ multiplex PCR, yet TCRdb's version contains in-frame clones alone and is incomplete. The sample shows hundreds of thousands of clones, about nine tenths of them seen only once. What was sequenced was PBMCs or T cells enriched from blood (not recorded which). These receptors were obtained from a man younger than 40 who had recovered from COVID-19.

This chain joins TRBV18 and TRBJ1-2; 8 nucleotides match TRBD1. The germline V gene encodes CDR1 KGHSH and CDR2 LQKENI. Trimming cost V 4 bases and J 4 bases; bases outside gene matches: 2. The CDR3 length is 13 residues. The CDR3 DNA sequence: TGTGCCAGCTCACAGGACAGGGCCTATGGCTACACCTTC. Amino acids: CASSQDRAYGYTF.

The V gene is TRBV5-1, the J gene TRBJ1-3; TRBD1 aligns across 10 bases. CDR1 and CDR2 (germline): SGHRS, YFSETQ. With 0 bases clipped from V and 3 bases from J, the junction kept 3 bases outside the gene matches. The CDR3 runs to 16 residues. The chain's CDR3 is CASSLGQGASGNTIYF. CDR3 in DNA: TGCGCCAGCAGCTTGGGACAGGGGGCAAGTGGAAACACCATATATTTT.

CDR3 DNA: TGTGCCAGCAGCCCAGGGGGCTTAAACACTGAAGCTTTCTTT. Amino acid sequence: CASSPGGLNTEAFF. The genes are TRBV7-9 and TRBJ1-1, with TRBD1 matching 8 bases. In germline, CDR1 is SEHNR, CDR2 FQNEAQ (reference sequence). This CDR3 is 14 amino acids long. J lost 2 bases, V lost 5 bases, and 4 bases had no gene match.

This clone was counted a single time. The chain employs TRBV7-6 and TRBJ2-7; 13 bases fit TRBD2. The CDR3 has 17 residues. Germline V gives CDR1 SGHVS, CDR2 FNYEAQ. The V and J ends lost 0 bases and 2 bases, in that order; junction bases with no gene match: 4. The CDR3 spells CASSLASGLAGAYEQYF. The CDR3 nucleotides are TGTGCCAGCAGCTTAGCTTCCGGACTAGCGGGAGCCTACGAGCAGTACTTC.